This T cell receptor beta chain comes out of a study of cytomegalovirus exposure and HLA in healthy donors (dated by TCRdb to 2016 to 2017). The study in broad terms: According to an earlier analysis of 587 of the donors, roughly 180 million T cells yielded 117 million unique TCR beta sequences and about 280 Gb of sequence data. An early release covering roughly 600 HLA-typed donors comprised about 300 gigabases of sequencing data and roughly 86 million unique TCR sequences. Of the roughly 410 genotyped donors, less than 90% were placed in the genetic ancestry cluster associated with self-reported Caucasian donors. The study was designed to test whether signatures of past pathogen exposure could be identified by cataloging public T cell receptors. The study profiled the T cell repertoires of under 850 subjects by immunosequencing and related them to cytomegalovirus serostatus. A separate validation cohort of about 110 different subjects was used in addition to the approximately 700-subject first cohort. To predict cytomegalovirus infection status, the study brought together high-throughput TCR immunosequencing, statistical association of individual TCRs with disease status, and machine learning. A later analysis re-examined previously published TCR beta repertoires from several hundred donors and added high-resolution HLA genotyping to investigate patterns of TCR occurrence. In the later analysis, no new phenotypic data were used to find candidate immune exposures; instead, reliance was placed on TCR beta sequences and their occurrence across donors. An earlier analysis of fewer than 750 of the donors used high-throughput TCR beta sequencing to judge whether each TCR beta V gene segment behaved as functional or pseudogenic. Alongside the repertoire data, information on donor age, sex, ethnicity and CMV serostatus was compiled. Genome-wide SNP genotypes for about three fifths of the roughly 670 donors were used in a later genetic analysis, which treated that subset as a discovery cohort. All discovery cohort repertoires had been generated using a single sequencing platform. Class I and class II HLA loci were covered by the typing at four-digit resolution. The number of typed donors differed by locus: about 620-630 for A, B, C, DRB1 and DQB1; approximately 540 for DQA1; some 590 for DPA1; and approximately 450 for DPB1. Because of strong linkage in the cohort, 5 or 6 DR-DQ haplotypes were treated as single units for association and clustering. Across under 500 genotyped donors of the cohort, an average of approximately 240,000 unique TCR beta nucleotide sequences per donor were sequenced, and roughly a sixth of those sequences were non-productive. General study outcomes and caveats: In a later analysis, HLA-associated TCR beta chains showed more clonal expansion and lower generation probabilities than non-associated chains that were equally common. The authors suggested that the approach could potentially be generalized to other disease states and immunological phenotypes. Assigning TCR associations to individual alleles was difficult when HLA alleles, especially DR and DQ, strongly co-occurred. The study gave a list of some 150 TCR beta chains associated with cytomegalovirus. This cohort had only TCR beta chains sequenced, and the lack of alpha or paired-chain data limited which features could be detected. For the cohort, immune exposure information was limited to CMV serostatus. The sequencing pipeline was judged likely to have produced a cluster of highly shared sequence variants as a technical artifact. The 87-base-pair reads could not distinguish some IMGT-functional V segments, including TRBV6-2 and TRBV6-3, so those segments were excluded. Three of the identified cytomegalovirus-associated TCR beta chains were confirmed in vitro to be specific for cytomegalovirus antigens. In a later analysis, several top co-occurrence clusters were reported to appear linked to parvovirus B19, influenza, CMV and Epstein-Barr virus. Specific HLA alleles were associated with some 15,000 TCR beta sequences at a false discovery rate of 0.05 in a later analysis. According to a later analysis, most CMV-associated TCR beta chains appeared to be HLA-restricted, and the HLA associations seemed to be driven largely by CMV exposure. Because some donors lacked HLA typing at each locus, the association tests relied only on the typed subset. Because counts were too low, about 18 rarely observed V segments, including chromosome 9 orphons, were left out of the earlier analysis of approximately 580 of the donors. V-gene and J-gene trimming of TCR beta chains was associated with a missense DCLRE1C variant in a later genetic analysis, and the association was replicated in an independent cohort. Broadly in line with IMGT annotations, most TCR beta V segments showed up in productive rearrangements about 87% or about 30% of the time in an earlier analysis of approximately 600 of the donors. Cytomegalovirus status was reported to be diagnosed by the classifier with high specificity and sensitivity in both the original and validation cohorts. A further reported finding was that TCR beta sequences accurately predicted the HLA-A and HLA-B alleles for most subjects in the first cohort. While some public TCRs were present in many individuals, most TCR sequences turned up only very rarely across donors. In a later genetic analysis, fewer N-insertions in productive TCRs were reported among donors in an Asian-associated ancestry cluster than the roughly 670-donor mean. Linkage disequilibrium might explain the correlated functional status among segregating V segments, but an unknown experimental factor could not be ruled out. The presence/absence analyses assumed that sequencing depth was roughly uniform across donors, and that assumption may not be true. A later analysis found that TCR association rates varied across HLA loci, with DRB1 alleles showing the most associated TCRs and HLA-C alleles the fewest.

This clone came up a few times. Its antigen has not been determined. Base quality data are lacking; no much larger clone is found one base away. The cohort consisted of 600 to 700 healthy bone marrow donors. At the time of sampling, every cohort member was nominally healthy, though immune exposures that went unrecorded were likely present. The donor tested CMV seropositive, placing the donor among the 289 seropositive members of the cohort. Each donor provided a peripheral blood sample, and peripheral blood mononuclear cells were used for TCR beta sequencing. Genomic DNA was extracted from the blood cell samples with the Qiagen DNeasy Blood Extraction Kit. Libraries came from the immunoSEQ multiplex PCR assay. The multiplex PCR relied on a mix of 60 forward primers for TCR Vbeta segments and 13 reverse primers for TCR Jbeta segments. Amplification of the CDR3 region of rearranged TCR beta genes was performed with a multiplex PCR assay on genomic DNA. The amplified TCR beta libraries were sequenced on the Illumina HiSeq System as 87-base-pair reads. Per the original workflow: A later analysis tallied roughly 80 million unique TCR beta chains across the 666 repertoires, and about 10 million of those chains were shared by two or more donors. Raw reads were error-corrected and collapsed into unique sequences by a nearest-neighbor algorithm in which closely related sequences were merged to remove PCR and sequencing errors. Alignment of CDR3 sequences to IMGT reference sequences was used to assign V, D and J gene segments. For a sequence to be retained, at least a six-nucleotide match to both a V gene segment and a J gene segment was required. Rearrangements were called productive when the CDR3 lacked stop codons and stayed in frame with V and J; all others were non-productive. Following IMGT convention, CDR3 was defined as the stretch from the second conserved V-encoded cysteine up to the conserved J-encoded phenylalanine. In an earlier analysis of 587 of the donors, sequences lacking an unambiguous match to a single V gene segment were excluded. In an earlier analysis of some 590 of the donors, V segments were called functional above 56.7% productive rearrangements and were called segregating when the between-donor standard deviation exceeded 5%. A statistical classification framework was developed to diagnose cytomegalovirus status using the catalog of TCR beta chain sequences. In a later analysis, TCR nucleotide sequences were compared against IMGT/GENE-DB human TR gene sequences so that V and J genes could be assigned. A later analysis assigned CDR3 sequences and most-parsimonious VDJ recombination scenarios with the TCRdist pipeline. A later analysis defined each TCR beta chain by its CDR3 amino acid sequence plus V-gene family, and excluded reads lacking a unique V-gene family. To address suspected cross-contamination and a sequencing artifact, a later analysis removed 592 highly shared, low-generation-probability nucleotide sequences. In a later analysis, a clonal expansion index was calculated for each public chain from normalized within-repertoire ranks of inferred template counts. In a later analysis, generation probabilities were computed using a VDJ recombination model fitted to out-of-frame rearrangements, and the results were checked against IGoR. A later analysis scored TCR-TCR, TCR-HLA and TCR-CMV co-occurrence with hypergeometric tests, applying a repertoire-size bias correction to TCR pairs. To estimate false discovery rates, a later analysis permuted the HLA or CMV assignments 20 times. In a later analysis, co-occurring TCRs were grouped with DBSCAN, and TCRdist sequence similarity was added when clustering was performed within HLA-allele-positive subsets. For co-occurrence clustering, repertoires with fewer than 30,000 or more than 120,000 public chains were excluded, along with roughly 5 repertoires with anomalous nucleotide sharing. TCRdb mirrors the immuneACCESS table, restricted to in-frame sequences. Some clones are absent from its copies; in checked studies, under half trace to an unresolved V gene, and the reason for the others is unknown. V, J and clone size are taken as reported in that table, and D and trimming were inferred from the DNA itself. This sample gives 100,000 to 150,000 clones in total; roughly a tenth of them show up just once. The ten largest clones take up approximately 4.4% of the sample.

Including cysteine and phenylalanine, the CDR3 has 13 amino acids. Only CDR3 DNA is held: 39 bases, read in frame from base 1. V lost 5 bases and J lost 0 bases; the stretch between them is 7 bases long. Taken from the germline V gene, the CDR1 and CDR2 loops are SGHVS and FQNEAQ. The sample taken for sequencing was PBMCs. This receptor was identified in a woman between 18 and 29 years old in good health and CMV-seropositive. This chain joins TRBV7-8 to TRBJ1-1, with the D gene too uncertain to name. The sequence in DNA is TGTGCCAGCAGCCCGTTAATGAACACTGAAGCTTTCTTT. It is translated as CASSPLMNTEAFF.